This entry describes one TCR beta chain. Its antigen is as yet unknown. This specimen comes from a study of OX40 agonist ivuxolimab in advanced cancers. The V gene lost 1 base and the J gene lost 7 bases, with 4 bases spanning the gap. There are 11 residues in the CDR3. The germline CDR1 and CDR2 sequences are SEHNR and FQNEAQ (reference sequence). Here immunoSEQ multiplex PCR was the method, and the copy in TCRdb shows in-frame clones only, minus some. Of tens of thousands of clones listed, approximately 81% are singletons. The study, taken as a whole, reports: With doses of 0.1 to 3.0 mg/kg, CD4+ and CD8+ blood T cells had undergone clonal expansion by week 6. Some nonresponders also had low normalized T-cell clonal expansion.

The receptor was isolated from an adult with an advanced solid tumor such as melanoma, head and neck, liver or kidney cancer. The rearrangement links TRBV7-9 to TRBJ1-1; D unclear. This sample comprised CD4+ or CD8+ T cells sorted from blood, obtained in a trial of the OX40 agonist ivuxolimab. CDR3 protein: CASSLGVEAFF. The CDR3 DNA follows: TGTGCCAGCAGCTTAGGAGTTGAAGCTTTCTTT.